This T cell receptor beta chain was sequenced in a study of T cell responses to AZD1222 COVID-19 vaccine. The table came from immunoSEQ multiplex PCR; TCRdb's copy has only in-frame clones and leaves some out. The data hold about 100,000 clones, with 90% observed a single time. CDR3 size: 15 residues. Germline-derived CDR1 and CDR2 are KGHSH and LQKENI. J gave up 1 base and V 2 bases, and 2 bases lay outside the gene matches. The TCR originated in an adult in good health. This rearrangement joins TRBV18 to TRBJ1-1, with TRBD1 identical over 9 bases. The sequencing here drew on peripheral blood, taken on day 0 of AZD1222 vaccination. Here the CDR3 DNA reads TGTGCCAGCTCACCAGCGGGACAGGGGAACACTGAAGCTTTCTTT. It is translated as CASSPAGQGNTEAFF.